These 21 T cell receptor beta chains were all obtained from the same sample, sequenced in a study of CD8 T cells in Susac syndrome. RNA amounts of 0.5 to 1 ug underwent reverse transcription with random hexamers. TCRdb reanalysed the immunoSEQ multiplex PCR reads using MiXCR and keeps one entry per CDR3 protein. The repertoire includes some 300,000 distinct CDR3 sequences, 85% of them detected once, and around 0.2% sits in the top ten. Specimen: CD8+ T cells from PBMCs. The receptors stem from a human donor with multiple sclerosis.

The chain combines TRBV28 with TRBJ2-7; TRBD1 aligns across 7 bases. Germline V lookup: CDR1 MDHEN, CDR2 SYDVKM. V was pared by 8 bases and J by 6 bases, with 10 bases of the junction left unmatched. CDR3 length equals 13 residues. CDR3: CASSDRELIEQYF. The CDR3 DNA follows: TGTGCCAGCTCCGACAGGGAGTTGATCGAGCAGTACTTC.

The V gene is TRBV4-1, the J gene TRBJ2-5; unclear D gene. CDR3 length: 15 residues. Trimming left V 3 bases short and J 4 bases short, with 15 bases between. The germline V gene has CDR1 MGHRA and CDR2 YSYEKL. The DNA for the CDR3 is TGCGCCAGCAGCCAGGTACTAAGGGATAGAGAGACCCAGTACTTC. Amino acids: CASSQVLRDRETQYF.

J is TRBJ2-5 and V is TRBV13; TRBD2 aligns across 12 bases. The CDR3 sequence is 17 residues long. V gave up 6 bases and J gave up 3 bases; unmatched junction bases: 11. Germline lookup yields CDR1 PRHDT and CDR2 FYEKMQ (reference sequence). In nucleotides, the CDR3 is TGTGCCAGCAGTTCAGGGGGGGCTAGCGGGAGGGAAGAGACCCAGTACTTC. Protein sequence: CASSSGGASGREETQYF.

The V call is TRBV5-5, the J call TRBJ2-1; TRBD2 matches 13 bases. This CDR3 has 20 residues. J was trimmed by 3 bases and V by 4 bases; bases with no gene match: 16. Germline V gives CDR1 SGHKS, CDR2 YYEKEE (reference sequence). DNA for the CDR3: TGTGCCAGCAGCGCCCCCGGGACAGGGGGACTAGCGGGAATCTACAATGAGCAGTTCTTC. Its translation: CASSAPGTGGLAGIYNEQFF.

The chain couples TRBV28 to TRBJ2-2; D remains unclear. Germline lookup yields CDR1 MDHEN and CDR2 SYDVKM. Trimming cost V 4 bases and J 5 bases, with 5 bases left between them. The CDR3 consists of 12 residues. The CDR3 DNA reads as TGTGCCAGCAGTTCCATAACCGGGGAGCTGTTTTTT. Its translation: CASSSITGELFF.

CDR3 bases: TGCGCCAGCAGCCAAGATAAGGTAGGCACTGAAGCTTTCTTT. Translated, it gives CASSQDKVGTEAFF. The gene calls are TRBV4-3 and TRBJ1-1; D gene unclear. This CDR3 region has 14 residues. V was cut by 0 bases and J by 4 bases, with 9 bases left in between. Per germline, CDR1 LGHNA and CDR2 YSLEER.

V gene TRBV30 combines with J gene TRBJ2-1; TRBD1 might be the D (6 bases). The CDR3 sequence is 13 residues long. CDR1 is GTSNPN, CDR2 SVGIG, per germline (reference sequence). Trimming removed 0 bases from V and 7 bases from J, with 10 bases in between. The CDR3 protein is CAWSVQGRNEQFF. DNA for the CDR3: TGTGCCTGGAGTGTACAGGGAAGGAATGAGCAGTTCTTC.

The V gene is TRBV4-3, the J gene TRBJ1-2, with unresolved D. The CDR3 is made up of 16 amino acids. Trimming pared 3 bases from V and 4 bases from J, leaving 18 bases between. Germline CDR1 is LGHNA and CDR2 is YSLEER. CDR3 in amino acids: CASSQVQGRGVYGYTF. In DNA form, the CDR3 reads TGCGCCAGCAGCCAGGTACAAGGGCGTGGGGTCTATGGCTACACCTTC.

The chain has TRBV7-2 and TRBJ2-1; D uncertain. Germline V gene lookup returns CDR1 SGHTA and CDR2 FQGNSA. The ends were cut back, 6 bases at V and 4 bases at J, with 4 bases in the middle. The CDR3 totals 11 residues. This CDR3 is CASRVYNEQFF. Written as DNA, the CDR3 is TGTGCCAGCAGGGTTTACAATGAGCAGTTCTTC.

The chain carries TRBV4-1 and TRBJ2-7; 14 bases align to TRBD2. Per the germline V gene, CDR1 is MGHRA and CDR2 is YSYEKL. Trimming took 4 bases from V and 5 from J; bases not matched to a gene: 4. The CDR3 has 15 residues. CDR3 coding DNA: TGCGCCAGCAGCCCTGGACTAGCGGGAGGCCACGAGCAGTACTTC. This codes for CASSPGLAGGHEQYF.

The V and J genes are TRBV4-3 and TRBJ2-1, with 9 bases that match TRBD2. V trimming: 0 bases; J trimming: 0 bases; junction bases outside the gene matches: 0. The germline gives CDR1 LGHNA, CDR2 YSLEER. CDR3 length: 16 residues. The CDR3 loop reads CASSQELAGSYNEQFF. CDR3 in DNA: TGCGCCAGCAGCCAAGAACTAGCGGGCTCCTACAATGAGCAGTTCTTC.

The CDR3 DNA sequence: TGTGCCAGCAGCCCCCCCCGGACTAGCGGGGGTGGAAATGAGCAGTTCTTC. Translation: CASSPPRTSGGGNEQFF. The chain carries TRBV7-2 and TRBJ2-1; 13 bases map to TRBD2. The ends lost 5 bases at V and 7 bases at J; junction bases unmatched: 11. This CDR3 is built from 17 residues. Germline loops: CDR1 SGHTA, CDR2 FQGNSA.

The rearrangement uses TRBV28 and TRBJ2-3; D possibly matches TRBD1 or TRBD2 (5 bases each). V lost 6 bases and J lost 1, with 11 bases in between. CDR1 and CDR2 (germline): MDHEN, SYDVKM. The CDR3 is 14 residues long. The CDR3 is CASRTGPRTDTQYF. For the CDR3, the DNA is TGTGCCAGCAGAACGGGACCCCGCACAGATACGCAGTATTTT.

The chain recombines TRBV2 with TRBJ2-1, with 11 nucleotides matching TRBD2. Trimming cost V 4 bases and J 10 bases; bases outside gene matches: 12. CDR1 is SNHLY, CDR2 FYNNEI, per germline. The CDR3 has 16 amino acids. The DNA of the CDR3 is TGTGCCAGCAGTGGGCCGACTAGCGGGAAAGTACGGGAGCAGTTCTTC. It is translated as CASSGPTSGKVREQFF.

A few counts support this clonotype. The V and J genes are TRBV27 and TRBJ2-1; 8 bases are shared with TRBD2. This CDR3 is built from 15 residues. In germline, CDR1 is MNHEY, CDR2 SMNVEV (reference sequence). Trimming removed 3 bases from V and 1 base from J; junction bases left unmatched: 2. The CDR3 coding sequence is TGTGCCAGCAGTTTTGGGACTAGTTCCTACAATGAGCAGTTCTTC. It codes for CASSFGTSSYNEQFF.

The chain employs TRBV12-3 or TRBV12-4 and TRBJ1-2; possible D gene TRBD1, 5 bases. The CDR3 contains 14 residues. Between the trimmed V and J ends, which lost 7 bases and 6 bases, there was a span of 18 bases. The CDR3 spells CASNVAGILDGYTF. In DNA, the CDR3 is TGTGCCAGCAATGTAGCAGGGATATTGGATGGCTACACCTTC.

V gene TRBV28 combines with J gene TRBJ2-5; TRBD2 aligns across 9 bases. Germline V gene data show CDR1 as MDHEN and CDR2 as SYDVKM. This CDR3 has 15 amino acids. V was clipped by 5 bases and J by 5 bases; unmatched bases: 9. The CDR3 bases are TGTGCCAGCAGTCCGACCTGGGGACTAGCTGAGACCCAGTACTTC. This translates into CASSPTWGLAETQYF.

The chain couples TRBV15 to TRBJ1-5; TRBD1 agrees at 7 bases. Germline values: CDR1 LNHNV, CDR2 YYDKDF (reference sequence). CDR3 length equals 15 residues. The V segment lost 0 bases and the J segment 1 base; nucleotides outside the gene matches: 0. The CDR3 here is CATSREDRSNQPQHF. CDR3 in DNA: TGTGCCACCAGCAGAGAGGACAGGAGCAATCAGCCCCAGCATTTT. The full variable domain, in which reference TRBV15 and TRBJ1-5 provide the parts outside the CDR3, is DAMVIQNPRYQVTQFGKPVTLSCSQTLNHNVMYWYQQKSSQAPKLLFHYYDKDFNNEADTPDNFQSRRPNTSFCFLDIRSPGLGDTAMYLCATSREDRSNQPQHFGDGTRLSIL.

This clonotype has more than one count but fewer than ten. The chain has TRBV12-3 or TRBV12-4 and TRBJ2-1; no clear D gene. The CDR3 covers 13 residues. Trimming pared 6 bases from V and 4 bases from J, leaving 10 bases between. CDR3 in DNA: TGTGCCAGCAGCAAGGTCCTATACAATGAGCAGTTCTTC. Protein sequence: CASSKVLYNEQFF.

The chain uses TRBV14 and TRBJ2-3; D call uncertain. Trimming left V 1 base short and J 4 bases short, with 9 bases between. This CDR3 region has 14 residues. Germline-derived CDR1 and CDR2 are SGHDN and FVKESK. The CDR3: CASSQANGADTQYF. The CDR3 region has the DNA TGTGCCAGCAGCCAAGCGAATGGAGCAGATACGCAGTATTTT.

V and J are TRBV6-2 or TRBV6-3 and TRBJ2-7, with 7 bases identical to TRBD2. This CDR3 spans 18 amino acids. Germline assignment: CDR1 MNHEY and CDR2 SVGEGT. The V and J ends lost 2 bases and 5 bases, in that order; junction bases with no gene match: 18. Here the CDR3 reads CASSYVPGLVSLSHEQYF. CDR3 coding DNA: TGTGCCAGCAGTTACGTACCTGGACTAGTTTCCCTGTCCCACGAGCAGTACTTC.